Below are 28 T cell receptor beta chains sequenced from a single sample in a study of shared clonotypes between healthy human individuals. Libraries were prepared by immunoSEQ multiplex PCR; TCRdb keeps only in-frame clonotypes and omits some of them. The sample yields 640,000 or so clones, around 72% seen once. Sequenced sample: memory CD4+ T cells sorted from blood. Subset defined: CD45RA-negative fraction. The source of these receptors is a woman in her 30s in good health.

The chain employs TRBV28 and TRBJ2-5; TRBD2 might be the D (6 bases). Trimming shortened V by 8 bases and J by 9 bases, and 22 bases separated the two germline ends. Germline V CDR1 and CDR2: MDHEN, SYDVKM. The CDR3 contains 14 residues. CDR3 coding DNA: TGTGCCAGCTCCTTGCCCGGGGGTTTTAGGGCCCAGTACTTC. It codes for CASSLPGGFRAQYF.

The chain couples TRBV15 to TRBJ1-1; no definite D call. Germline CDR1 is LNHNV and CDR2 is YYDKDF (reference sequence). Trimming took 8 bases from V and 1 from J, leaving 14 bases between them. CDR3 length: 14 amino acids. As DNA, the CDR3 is TGTGCCACCGCGAGGGAGGTGACGAACACTGAAGCTTTCTTT. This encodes CATAREVTNTEAFF.

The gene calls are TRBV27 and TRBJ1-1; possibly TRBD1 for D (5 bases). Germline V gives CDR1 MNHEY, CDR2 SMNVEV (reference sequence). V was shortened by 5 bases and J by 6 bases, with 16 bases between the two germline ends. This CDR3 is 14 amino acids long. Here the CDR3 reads CASSSQGRRAEAFF. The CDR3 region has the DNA TGTGCCAGCAGTAGTCAGGGTAGGAGGGCTGAAGCTTTCTTT.

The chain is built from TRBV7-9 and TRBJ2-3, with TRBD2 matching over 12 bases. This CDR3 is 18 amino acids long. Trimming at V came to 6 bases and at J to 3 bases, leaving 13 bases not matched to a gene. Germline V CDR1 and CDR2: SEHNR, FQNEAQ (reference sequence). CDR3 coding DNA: TGTGCCAGCAGGCCTAGCGGGAGGGCCCCCATCCTTACAGATACGCAGTATTTT. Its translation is CASRPSGRAPILTDTQYF. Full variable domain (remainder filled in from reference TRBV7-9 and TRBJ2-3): DTGVSQNPRHKITKRGQNVTFRCDPISEHNRLYWYRQTLGQGPEFLTYFQNEAQLEKSRLLSDRFSAERPKGSFSTLEIQRTEQGDSAMYLCASRPSGRAPILTDTQYFGPGTRLTVL.

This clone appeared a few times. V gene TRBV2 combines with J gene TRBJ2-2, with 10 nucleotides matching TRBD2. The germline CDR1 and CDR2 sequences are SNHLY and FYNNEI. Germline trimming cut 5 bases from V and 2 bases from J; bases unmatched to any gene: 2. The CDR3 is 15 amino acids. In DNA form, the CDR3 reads TGTGCCAGCAGTAGGACTAGCGGAAACACCGGGGAGCTGTTTTTT. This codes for CASSRTSGNTGELFF.

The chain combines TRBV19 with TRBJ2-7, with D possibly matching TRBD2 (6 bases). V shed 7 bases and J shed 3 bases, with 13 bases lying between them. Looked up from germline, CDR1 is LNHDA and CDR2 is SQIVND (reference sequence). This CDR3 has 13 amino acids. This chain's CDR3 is CASTGQEGYEQYF. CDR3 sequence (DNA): TGTGCCAGTACCGGGCAGGAGGGCTACGAGCAGTACTTC.

CDR3 bases: TGCGCCAGCAGCTTGGGGGTGGGTACAGAGACCCAGTACTTC. It encodes CASSLGVGTETQYF. The chain combines TRBV5-1 with TRBJ2-5; no definite D call. Germline V gene lookup returns CDR1 SGHRS and CDR2 YFSETQ. V lost 0 bases, J lost 4 bases, and 10 bases lay in between. This CDR3 spans 14 amino acids.

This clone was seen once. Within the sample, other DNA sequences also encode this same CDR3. The CDR3 sequence is CASSFSSGSTDTQYF. The CDR3 region has the DNA TGCGCCAGCAGCTTTTCTAGCGGTAGCACAGATACGCAGTATTTT. The chain uses TRBV5-1 and TRBJ2-3; 7 bases line up with TRBD2. The CDR3 totals 15 residues. The V gene end was trimmed by 2 bases and the J gene end by 0 bases; junction bases not matched to a gene: 3. CDR1 and CDR2 (germline): SGHRS, YFSETQ.

In DNA, the CDR3 is TGTGCCAGCAGCTTAGTGGCGGGAGGCGAGCAGTACTTC. Residues: CASSLVAGGEQYF. The chain links TRBV7-7 to TRBJ2-7; 8 nucleotides line up with TRBD2. This CDR3 contains 13 residues. Germline V gene data show CDR1 as SSHAT and CDR2 as FNYEAQ (reference sequence). J was trimmed by 6 bases and V by 1 base; bases with no gene match: 2.

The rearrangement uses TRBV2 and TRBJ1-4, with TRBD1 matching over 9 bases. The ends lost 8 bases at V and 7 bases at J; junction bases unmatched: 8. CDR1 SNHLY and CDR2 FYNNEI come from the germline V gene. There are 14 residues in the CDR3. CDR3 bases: TGTGCCAGCGGCTATACAGGGGGCAGTGAAAAACTGTTTTTT. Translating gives CASGYTGGSEKLFF.

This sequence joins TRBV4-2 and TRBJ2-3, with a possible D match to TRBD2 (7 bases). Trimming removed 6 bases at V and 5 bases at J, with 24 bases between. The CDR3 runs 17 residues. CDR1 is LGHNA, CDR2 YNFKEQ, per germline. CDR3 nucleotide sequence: TGTGCCAGCAGACAGGGAAGGAGGGAGGGCCAGGGAGATACGCAGTATTTT. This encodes CASRQGRREGQGDTQYF.

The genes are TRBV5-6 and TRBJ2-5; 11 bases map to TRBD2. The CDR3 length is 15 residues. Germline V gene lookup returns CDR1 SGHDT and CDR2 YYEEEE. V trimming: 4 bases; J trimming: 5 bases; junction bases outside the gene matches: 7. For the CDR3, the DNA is TGTGCCAGCAGCAGGACCCTAGCGGGAGGCGAGACCCAGTACTTC. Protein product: CASSRTLAGGETQYF.

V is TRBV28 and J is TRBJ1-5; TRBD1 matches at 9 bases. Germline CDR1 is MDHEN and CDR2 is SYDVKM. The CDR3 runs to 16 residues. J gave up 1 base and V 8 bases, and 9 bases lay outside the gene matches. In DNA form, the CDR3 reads TGTGCCAGCCTAGGGACAGGGAGTCTGAGCAATCAGCCCCAGCATTTT. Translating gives CASLGTGSLSNQPQHF.

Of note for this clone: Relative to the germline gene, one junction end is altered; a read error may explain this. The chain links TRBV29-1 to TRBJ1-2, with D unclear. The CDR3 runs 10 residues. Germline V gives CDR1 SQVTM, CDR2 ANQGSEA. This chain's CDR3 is CSVEPRFHSF. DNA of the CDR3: TGCAGCGTTGAGCCCAGGTTCCACTCTTTC. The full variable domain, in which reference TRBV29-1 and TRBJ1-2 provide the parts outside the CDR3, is SAVISQKPSRDICQRGTSLTIQCQVDSQVTMMFWYRQQPGQSLTLIATANQGSEATYESGFVIDKFPISRPNLTFSTLTVSNMSPEDSSIYLCSVEPRFHSFGSGTRLTVV.

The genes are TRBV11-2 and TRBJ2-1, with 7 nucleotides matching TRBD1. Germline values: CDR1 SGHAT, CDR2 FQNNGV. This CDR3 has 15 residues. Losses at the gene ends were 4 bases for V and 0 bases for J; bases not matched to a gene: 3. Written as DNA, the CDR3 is TGTGCCAGCAGCTCCAGACAGGGCTCCTACAATGAGCAGTTCTTC. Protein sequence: CASSSRQGSYNEQFF.

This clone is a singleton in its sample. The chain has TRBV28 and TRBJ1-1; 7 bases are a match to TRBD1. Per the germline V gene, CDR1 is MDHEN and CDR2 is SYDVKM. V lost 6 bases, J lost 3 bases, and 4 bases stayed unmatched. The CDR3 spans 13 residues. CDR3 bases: TGTGCCAGCAGGCCGACAGGGTACACTGAAGCTTTCTTT. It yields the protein CASRPTGYTEAFF.

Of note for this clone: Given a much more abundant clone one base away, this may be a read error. The CDR3, as DNA: TGTGCCAGCAGTAACAGGGACACCGGGGAGCTGTTTTTT. It specifies CASSNRDTGELFF. The genes are TRBV6-4 and TRBJ2-2; tentatively, D is TRBD1 (6 bases). The CDR3 loop spans 13 amino acids. Trimming took off 5 bases at V and 3 bases at J, with 7 bases between the two ends. Germline CDR1 and CDR2: MRHNA and SNTAGT.

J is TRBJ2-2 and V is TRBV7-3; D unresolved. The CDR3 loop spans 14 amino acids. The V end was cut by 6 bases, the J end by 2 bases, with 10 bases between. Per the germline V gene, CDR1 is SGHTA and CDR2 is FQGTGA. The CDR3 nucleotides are TGTGCCAGCAGACAAGGACCAAACACCGGGGAGCTGTTTTTT. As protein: CASRQGPNTGELFF.

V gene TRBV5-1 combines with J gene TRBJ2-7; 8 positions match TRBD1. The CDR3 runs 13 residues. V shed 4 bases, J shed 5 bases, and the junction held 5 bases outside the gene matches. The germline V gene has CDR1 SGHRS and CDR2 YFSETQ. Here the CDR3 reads CASSRQGNDEQYF. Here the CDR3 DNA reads TGCGCCAGCAGCAGACAGGGGAACGACGAGCAGTACTTC. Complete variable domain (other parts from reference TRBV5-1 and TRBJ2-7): KAGVTQTPRYLIKTRGQQVTLSCSPISGHRSVSWYQQTPGQGLQFLFEYFSETQRNKGNFPGRFSGRQFSNSRSEMNVSTLELGDSALYLCASSRQGNDEQYFGPGTRLTVT.

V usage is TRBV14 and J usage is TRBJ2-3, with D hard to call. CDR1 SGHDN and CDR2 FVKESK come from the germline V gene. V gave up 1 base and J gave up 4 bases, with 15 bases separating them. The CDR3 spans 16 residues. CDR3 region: CASSQALTPRADTQYF. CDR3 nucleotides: TGTGCCAGCAGCCAAGCGTTGACTCCGAGAGCAGATACGCAGTATTTT.

The CDR3 region is CASSGRTGEWAQYF. CDR3 in DNA: TGTGCCAGCAGTGGGAGAACAGGGGAATGGGCCCAGTACTTC. The V gene is TRBV6-1, the J gene TRBJ2-5, with TRBD1 matching 7 bases. There are 14 residues in the CDR3. The trim removed 4 bases at V and 9 bases at J, leaving 11 bases unmatched. The germline CDR1 and CDR2 sequences are MNHNS and SASEGT.

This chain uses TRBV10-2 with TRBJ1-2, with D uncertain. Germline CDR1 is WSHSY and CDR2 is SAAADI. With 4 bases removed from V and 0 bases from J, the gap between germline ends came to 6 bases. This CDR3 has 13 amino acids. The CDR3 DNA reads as TGCGCCAGCAGTGTGTCAGCTAACTATGGCTACACCTTC. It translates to CASSVSANYGYTF.

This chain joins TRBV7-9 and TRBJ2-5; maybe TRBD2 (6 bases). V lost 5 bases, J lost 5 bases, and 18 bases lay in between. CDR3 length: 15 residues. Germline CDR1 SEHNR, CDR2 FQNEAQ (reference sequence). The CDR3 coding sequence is TGTGCCAGCAGCCAGGGACTCATCGGTGGGGAGACCCAGTACTTC. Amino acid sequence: CASSQGLIGGETQYF.

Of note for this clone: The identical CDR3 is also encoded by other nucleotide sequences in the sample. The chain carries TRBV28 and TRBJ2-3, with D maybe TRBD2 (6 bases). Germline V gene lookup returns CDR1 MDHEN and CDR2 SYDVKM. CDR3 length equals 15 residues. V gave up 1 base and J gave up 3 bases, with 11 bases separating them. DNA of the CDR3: TGTGCCAGCAGTTTATCCGGGAGCCGAACAGATACGCAGTATTTT. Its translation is CASSLSGSRTDTQYF.

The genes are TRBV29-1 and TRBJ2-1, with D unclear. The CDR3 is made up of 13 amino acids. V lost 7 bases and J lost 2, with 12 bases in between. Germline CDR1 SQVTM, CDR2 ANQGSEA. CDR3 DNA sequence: TGCAGCGCACTCACGTGGGCCTACAATGAGCAGTTCTTC. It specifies CSALTWAYNEQFF.

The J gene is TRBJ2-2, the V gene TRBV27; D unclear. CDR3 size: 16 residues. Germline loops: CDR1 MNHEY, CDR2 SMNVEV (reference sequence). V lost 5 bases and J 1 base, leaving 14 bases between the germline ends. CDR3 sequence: CASSLLDPKNTGELFF. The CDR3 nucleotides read TGTGCCAGCAGTCTCCTGGACCCGAAGAACACCGGGGAGCTGTTTTTT.

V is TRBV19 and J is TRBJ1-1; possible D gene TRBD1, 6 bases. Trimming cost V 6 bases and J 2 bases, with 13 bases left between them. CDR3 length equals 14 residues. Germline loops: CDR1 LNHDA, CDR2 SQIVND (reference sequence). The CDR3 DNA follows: TGTGCCAGTAGATGGTCGACAGGAAACACTGAAGCTTTCTTT. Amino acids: CASRWSTGNTEAFF.

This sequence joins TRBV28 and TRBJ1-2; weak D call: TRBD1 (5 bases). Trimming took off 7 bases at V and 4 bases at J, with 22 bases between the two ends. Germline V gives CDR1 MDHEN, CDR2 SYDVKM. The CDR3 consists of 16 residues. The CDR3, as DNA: TGTGCCAGCACCACAGAGGGGATGGCGAGGGCCTATGGCTACACCTTC. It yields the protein CASTTEGMARAYGYTF.